This note documents a single TCR beta chain sequence. How the authors handled the data: Counts of nucleated cells, estimated from reference gene primer amplification, were obtained. TCRdb keeps only in-frame clones here, not all; method: immunoSEQ multiplex PCR. V and J calls plus clone size are reproduced from that table; the DNA served to infer D and trimming. The sample has tens of thousands of clones, around 80% seen once. Germline loops: CDR1 SGHAT, CDR2 FQNNGV. V was clipped by 5 bases and J by 3 bases, with 5 bases between them. The CDR3 covers 11 residues. This sample is drawn from a study of blood T cell repertoires in COVID-19. Across the whole study: Samples came from the United States, Italy and Spain, spanning acute and convalescent COVID-19. The cDNA or gDNA used as material had been derived from T cells, B-cell-depleted T cells, or PBMCs.

Sequenced input: peripheral blood. The receptor comes from a man aged 55 to 69 with acute or convalescent COVID-19. The V and J genes are TRBV11-2 and TRBJ2-7; unclear D gene. CDR3 DNA sequence: TGTGCCAGCAGCGTCAGCTACGAGCAGTACTTC. This gives the protein CASSVSYEQYF.